The rows below give T cell receptor beta chains drawn from one sample of a study of T cells after yellow fever vaccination. TCRdb called the 5' RACE reads again in MiXCR, with one record for every CDR3 protein. The sample has under 600,000 distinct CDR3 sequences, 21% seen once. Source: PBMCs, taken 21 days after the first yellow fever vaccination. The receptors come from a man younger than 35 who received the YFV17D yellow fever vaccine. The CDR3 runs from the conserved cysteine through the conserved F or W. The D gene is left open where the match is weak. Expanded clones are given a class, and other clones once, few, many or no size at all.

v_call	d_call	j_call	clone_size	cdr3_aa	cdr3_nt
TRBV29-1	TRBD1	TRBJ1-1	-	CSVGYRGRTEAFF	TGCAGCGTGGGATACAGGGGGCGCACTGAAGCTTTCTTT
TRBV7-9	TRBD1	TRBJ2-2	few	CASSPISGQGTGELFF	TGTGCCAGCAGCCCAATTTCGGGACAGGGGACCGGGGAGCTGTTTTTT
TRBV18	-	TRBJ2-7	-	CASSPSGTYEQYF	TGTGCCAGCTCACCGTCAGGGACCTACGAGCAGTACTTC
TRBV27	-	TRBJ2-7	few	CASSPRRGYEQYF	TGTGCCAGCAGCCCCCGTCGGGGCTACGAGCAGTACTTC
TRBV5-1	TRBD1	TRBJ1-1	-	CASSLDQGGNTEAFF	TGCGCCAGCAGCTTGGACCAGGGGGGCAACACTGAAGCTTTCTTT
TRBV18	TRBD1	TRBJ2-3	few	CASSSSTGGLDTQYF	TGTGCCAGCTCATCGTCGACAGGGGGCTTGGATACGCAGTATTTT
TRBV27	-	TRBJ2-3	few	CASSSRRSTDTQYF	TGTGCCAGCAGTTCCCGACGTAGCACAGATACGCAGTATTTT
TRBV5-4	TRBD1	TRBJ2-3	-	CASSTRQGGNTDTQYF	TGTGCCAGCAGCACTCGACAGGGGGGTAATACAGATACGCAGTATTTT
TRBV7-9	-	TRBJ1-5	few	CASSNLKAQHF	TGTGCCAGCAGCAATCTGAAAGCCCAGCATTTT
TRBV29-1	-	TRBJ1-1	-	CSVARPLNTEAFF	TGCAGCGTTGCAAGGCCGTTGAACACTGAAGCTTTCTTT
TRBV7-2	-	TRBJ2-5	few	CASSLMMETQYF	TGTGCCAGCAGCTTAATGATGGAGACCCAGTACTTC
TRBV2	TRBD1	TRBJ1-2	-	CASSEAGGHRWGYTF	TGTGCCAGCAGTGAAGCAGGGGGCCACAGGTGGGGCTACACCTTC
TRBV29-1	TRBD2	TRBJ2-1	few	CSVTLAGKNNEQFF	TGCAGCGTGACCCTAGCGGGGAAGAACAATGAGCAGTTCTTC
TRBV7-8	-	TRBJ2-1	few	CASSLVRGSRNEQFF	TGTGCCAGCAGCTTAGTAAGAGGGTCCAGGAATGAGCAGTTCTTC
TRBV20-1	-	TRBJ2-1	-	CSARDQAQGHNEQFF	TGCAGTGCTAGAGATCAGGCTCAGGGGCACAATGAGCAGTTCTTC
TRBV27	TRBD2	TRBJ2-5	few	CASSPDRGLVQETQYF	TGTGCCAGCAGTCCCGACCGGGGACTAGTCCAAGAGACCCAGTACTTC
TRBV9	TRBD1	TRBJ2-5	few	CASSVGTGVEETQYF	TGTGCCAGCAGCGTAGGGACAGGGGTCGAGGAGACCCAGTACTTC
TRBV5-1	-	TRBJ2-4	-	CASSYTGPIQYF	TGCGCCAGCAGCTACACAGGGCCAATTCAGTACTTC
TRBV7-3	TRBD2	TRBJ2-3	-	CASSSRRNSGGATDTQYF	TGTGCCAGCAGCTCGCGGAGAAATAGCGGGGGGGCCACAGATACGCAGTATTTT
TRBV3-1	-	TRBJ1-4	-	CASNPGRELFF	TGTGCCAGCAACCCCGGAAGAGAACTGTTTTTT
TRBV6-1	-	TRBJ2-3	few	CASSDGLGGRDTQYF	TGTGCCAGCAGTGACGGATTGGGGGGCCGCGATACGCAGTATTTT
TRBV7-9	-	TRBJ2-3	few	CASSLRDIASTDTQYF	TGTGCCAGCAGCCTCCGGGACATAGCTAGCACAGATACGCAGTATTTT
TRBV7-9	-	TRBJ2-5	-	CASNRGQGETQYF	TGTGCCAGCAACCGAGGGCAGGGAGAGACCCAGTACTTC
TRBV7-9	-	TRBJ2-3	few	CASSSPLDGFGTDTQYF	TGTGCCAGCAGCTCCCCGTTAGACGGTTTTGGCACAGATACGCAGTATTTT
TRBV29-1	-	TRBJ2-5	-	CSVEDLRVEEPQYF	TGCAGCGTTGAAGATCTTAGGGTAGAAGAGCCCCAGTACTTC
TRBV12-3/TRBV12-4	-	TRBJ2-3	-	CASTRRNTDTQYF	TGTGCCAGCACCCGACGGAACACAGATACGCAGTATTTT
TRBV7-9	TRBD1	TRBJ2-1	-	CASSLGDRGYNEQFF	TGTGCCAGCAGCTTGGGGGACAGGGGTTACAATGAGCAGTTCTTC
TRBV2	-	TRBJ2-2	few	CASSEAETNTGELFF	TGTGCCAGCAGTGAAGCAGAAACGAACACCGGGGAGCTGTTTTTT
TRBV5-1	-	TRBJ2-7	few	CASSLAGIAYEQYF	TGCGCCAGCAGCTTGGCCGGTATCGCTTACGAGCAGTACTTC
TRBV2	TRBD1	TRBJ1-4	few	CASSPDRANEKLFF	TGTGCCAGCAGTCCCGACAGGGCTAATGAAAAACTGTTTTTT
TRBV11-2	-	TRBJ2-4	-	CASSLTGSKNIQYF	TGTGCCAGCAGCTTAACTGGGTCCAAAAACATTCAGTACTTC
TRBV6-5	-	TRBJ1-1	-	CASSYSGGVISEAFF	TGTGCCAGCAGTTACTCCGGGGGGGTCATATCTGAAGCTTTCTTT
TRBV15	-	TRBJ1-1	-	CATSIDRGSEAFF	TGTGCCACCAGCATTGATCGGGGTTCTGAAGCTTTCTTT
TRBV7-9	-	TRBJ1-5	few	CASSRDLEPQHF	TGTGCCAGCAGCAGAGACTTGGAGCCCCAGCATTTT
TRBV6-5	TRBD2	TRBJ2-5	few	CASRYYGGAQETQYF	TGTGCCAGCAGATACTACGGGGGGGCCCAAGAGACCCAGTACTTC
TRBV11-2	-	TRBJ2-5	-	CASSSRATKETQYF	TGTGCCAGCAGCTCTAGGGCGACCAAAGAGACCCAGTACTTC
TRBV7-2	-	TRBJ2-3	-	CASSSTVDTQYF	TGTGCCAGCAGCTCCACCGTGGATACGCAGTATTTT
TRBV3-1	-	TRBJ1-6	once	CASSYQGNNSPLHF	TGTGCCAGCAGCTACCAGGGGAATAATTCACCCCTCCACTTT
TRBV5-1	-	TRBJ1-2	-	CASGGTGVYGYTF	TGCGCCAGCGGAGGGACGGGGGTATATGGCTACACCTTC
TRBV30	-	TRBJ1-2	-	CAWTVGGYGYTF	TGTGCCTGGACTGTGGGGGGCTATGGCTACACCTTC
TRBV20-1	TRBD1	TRBJ2-6	-	CSAPGQAGANVLTF	TGCAGTGCCCCAGGACAGGCTGGGGCCAACGTCCTGACTTTC
TRBV12-3/TRBV12-4	-	TRBJ1-1	-	CASSFEEGQVAFF	TGTGCCAGCAGTTTTGAAGAGGGGCAGGTAGCTTTCTTT
TRBV30	TRBD1	TRBJ1-5	-	CAGTVRNQPQHF	TGTGCCGGGACAGTAAGAAATCAGCCCCAGCATTTT
TRBV7-2	TRBD1	TRBJ1-5	-	CASSSLTGAYQPQHF	TGTGCCAGCAGCTCCCTGACAGGGGCCTATCAGCCCCAGCATTTT